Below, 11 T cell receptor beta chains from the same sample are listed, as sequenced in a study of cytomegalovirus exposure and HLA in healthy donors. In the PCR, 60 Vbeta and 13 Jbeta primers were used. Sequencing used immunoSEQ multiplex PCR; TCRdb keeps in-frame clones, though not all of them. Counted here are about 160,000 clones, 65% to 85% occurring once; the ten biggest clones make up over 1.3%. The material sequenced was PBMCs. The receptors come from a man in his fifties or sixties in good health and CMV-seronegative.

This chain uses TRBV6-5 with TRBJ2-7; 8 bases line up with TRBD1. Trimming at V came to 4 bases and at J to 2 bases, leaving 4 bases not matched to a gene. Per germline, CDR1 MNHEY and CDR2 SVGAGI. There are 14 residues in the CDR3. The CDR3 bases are TGTGCCAGCAGTTCCGACAGGGGTCCCTACGAGCAGTACTTC. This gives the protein CASSSDRGPYEQYF.

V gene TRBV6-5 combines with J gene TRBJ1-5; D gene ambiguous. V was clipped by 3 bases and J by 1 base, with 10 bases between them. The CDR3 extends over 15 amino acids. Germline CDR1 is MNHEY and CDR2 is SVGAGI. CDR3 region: CASSYERGSNQPQHF. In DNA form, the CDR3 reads TGTGCCAGCAGTTATGAGCGGGGAAGCAATCAGCCCCAGCATTTT.

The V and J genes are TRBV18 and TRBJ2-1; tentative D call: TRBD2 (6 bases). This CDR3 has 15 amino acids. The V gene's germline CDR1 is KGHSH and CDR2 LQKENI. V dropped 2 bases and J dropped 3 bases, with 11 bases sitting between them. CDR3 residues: CASSPLGRDYNEQFF. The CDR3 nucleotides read TGTGCCAGCTCACCATTGGGGCGGGACTACAATGAGCAGTTCTTC.

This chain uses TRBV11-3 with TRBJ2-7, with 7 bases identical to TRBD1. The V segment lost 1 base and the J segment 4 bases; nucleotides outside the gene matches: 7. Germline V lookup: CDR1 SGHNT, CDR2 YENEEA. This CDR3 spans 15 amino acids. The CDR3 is CASSLAKTGMYEQYF. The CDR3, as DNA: TGTGCCAGCAGCTTAGCTAAGACAGGGATGTACGAGCAGTACTTC.

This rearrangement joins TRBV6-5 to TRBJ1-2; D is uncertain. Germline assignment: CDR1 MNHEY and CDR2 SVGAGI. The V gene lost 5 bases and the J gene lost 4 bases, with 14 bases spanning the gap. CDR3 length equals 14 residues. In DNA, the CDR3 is TGTGCCAGCAGTGACCGGCAGACTAGCTATGGCTACACCTTC. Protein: CASSDRQTSYGYTF.

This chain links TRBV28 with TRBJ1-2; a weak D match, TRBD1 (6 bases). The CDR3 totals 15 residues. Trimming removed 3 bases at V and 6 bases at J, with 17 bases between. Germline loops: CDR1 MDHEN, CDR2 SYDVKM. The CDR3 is CASSFTLGAHHGYTF. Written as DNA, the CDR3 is TGTGCCAGCAGTTTCACGCTGGGGGCACATCATGGCTACACCTTC.

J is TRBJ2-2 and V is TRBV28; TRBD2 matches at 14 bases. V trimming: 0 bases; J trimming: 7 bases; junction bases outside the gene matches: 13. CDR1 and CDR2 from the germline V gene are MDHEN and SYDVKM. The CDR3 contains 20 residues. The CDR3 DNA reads TGTGCCAGCAGTTTATGGTTAAGGATGGGACTAGCGGGAGAGGTCGGGGAGCTGTTTTTT. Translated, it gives CASSLWLRMGLAGEVGELFF.

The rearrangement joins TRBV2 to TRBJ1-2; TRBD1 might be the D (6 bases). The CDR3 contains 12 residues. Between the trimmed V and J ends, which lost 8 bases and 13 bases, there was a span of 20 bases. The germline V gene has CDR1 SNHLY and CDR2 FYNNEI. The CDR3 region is CASGHRARVATF. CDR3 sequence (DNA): TGTGCCAGCGGCCACAGGGCCCGAGTGGCCACCTTC.

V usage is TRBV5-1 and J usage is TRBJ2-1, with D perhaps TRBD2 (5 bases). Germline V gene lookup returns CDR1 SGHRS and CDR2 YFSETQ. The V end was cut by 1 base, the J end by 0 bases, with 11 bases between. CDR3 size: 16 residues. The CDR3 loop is CASSLSAEVSYNEQFF. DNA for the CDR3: TGCGCCAGCAGCTTGTCGGCGGAGGTCTCCTACAATGAGCAGTTCTTC.

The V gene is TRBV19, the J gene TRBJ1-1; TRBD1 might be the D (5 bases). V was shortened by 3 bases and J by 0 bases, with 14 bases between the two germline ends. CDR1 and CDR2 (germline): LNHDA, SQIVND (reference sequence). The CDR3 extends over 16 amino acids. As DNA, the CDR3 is TGTGCCAGTAGTATTTTCGGTGGGGCCTTGAACACTGAAGCTTTCTTT. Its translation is CASSIFGGALNTEAFF.

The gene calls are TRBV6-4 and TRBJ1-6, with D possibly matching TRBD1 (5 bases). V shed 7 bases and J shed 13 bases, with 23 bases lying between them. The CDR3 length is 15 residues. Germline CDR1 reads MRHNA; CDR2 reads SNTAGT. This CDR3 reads CASTEPDSDSPPLHF. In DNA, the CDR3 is TGTGCCAGCACCGAACCCGACAGTGACTCTCCCCCCCTCCACTTT.